Presented here are 25 T cell receptor beta chains from one specimen sequenced in a study of blood T cell repertoires in COVID-19. Sequencing used immunoSEQ multiplex PCR; TCRdb keeps in-frame clones, though not all of them. The table includes roughly 280,000 clones, approximately 86% detected once. Sequencing was done on a sample of peripheral blood. The receptor source for this set is a woman between 45 and 65 years old who had recovered from COVID-19.

The chain is built from TRBV28 and TRBJ1-6; 8 bases are a match to TRBD1. This CDR3 is built from 14 residues. J was trimmed by 9 bases and V by 6 bases; bases with no gene match: 7. The V gene's germline CDR1 is MDHEN and CDR2 SYDVKM. DNA of the CDR3: TGTGCCAGCAGAGATACAGGGGGAAGTTCACCCCTCCACTTT. Amino acids: CASRDTGGSSPLHF.

The CDR3 is CASSRGGSGANVLTF. Here the CDR3 DNA reads TGCGCCAGCTCACGGGGTGGGTCTGGGGCCAACGTCCTGACTTTC. V is TRBV10-2 and J is TRBJ2-6; D might be TRBD2 (5 bases). Trimming removed 8 bases from V and 1 base from J, with 12 bases in between. Per the germline V gene, CDR1 is WSHSY and CDR2 is SAAADI. The CDR3 length is 15 residues.

This rearrangement joins TRBV28 to TRBJ1-3, with TRBD1 as a possible D gene (5 bases). V gave up 6 bases and J gave up 4 bases, with 16 bases separating them. Germline V gene lookup returns CDR1 MDHEN and CDR2 SYDVKM. The CDR3 covers 15 residues. Here the CDR3 reads CASSSRAGSGNTIYF. CDR3 sequence (DNA): TGTGCCAGCAGCTCCAGGGCCGGGTCCGGAAACACCATATATTTT. The variable domain in full, with the rest retrieved from reference TRBV28 and TRBJ1-3, is DVKVTQSSRYLVKRTGEKVFLECVQDMDHENMFWYRQDPGLGLRLIYFSYDVKMKEKGDIPEGYSVSREKKERFSLILESASTNQTSMYLCASSSRAGSGNTIYFGEGSWLTVV.

The rearrangement uses TRBV7-9 and TRBJ1-4, with D perhaps matching TRBD1 (6 bases). The CDR3 runs 15 residues. Germline CDR1 reads SEHNR; CDR2 reads FQNEAQ (reference sequence). The V end was cut by 1 base, the J end by 5 bases, with 11 bases between. The CDR3 spells CASSLDETGNEKLFF. CDR3 nucleotides: TGTGCCAGCAGCTTAGACGAAACAGGGAATGAAAAACTGTTTTTT.

The CDR3: CASSTRDRVTEAFF. As DNA, the CDR3 is TGTGCCAGCAGCACACGGGACAGGGTGACTGAAGCTTTCTTT. The rearrangement joins TRBV5-8 to TRBJ1-1; 9 positions match TRBD1. This CDR3 is 14 amino acids long. The ends lost 4 bases at V and 5 bases at J; junction bases unmatched: 6. CDR1 and CDR2 (germline): SGHTS, YDEGEE.

As for this clone: The same CDR3 is also encoded by other DNA sequences in this sample. This chain's CDR3 is CASSPGGNTEAFF. CDR3 bases: TGTGCCAGCAGCCCGGGGGGCAACACTGAAGCTTTCTTT. This chain uses TRBV9 with TRBJ1-1; TRBD1 might be the D (6 bases). Trimming left V 4 bases short and J 2 bases short, with 9 bases between. Per the germline V gene, CDR1 is SGDLS and CDR2 is YYNGEE. This CDR3 is built from 13 residues.

V and J are TRBV30 and TRBJ1-1, with D perhaps matching TRBD1 (5 bases). Between the trimmed V and J ends, which lost 4 bases and 0 bases, there was a span of 15 bases. The CDR3 consists of 15 residues. CDR1 and CDR2 from the germline V gene are GTSNPN and SVGIG (reference sequence). The CDR3 sequence: CAWKWGGELNTEAFF. The DNA for the CDR3 is TGTGCCTGGAAATGGGGGGGGGAACTGAACACTGAAGCTTTCTTT.

The chain joins TRBV25-1 to TRBJ1-6; D remains ambiguous. The CDR3 has 17 residues. Germline V gene lookup returns CDR1 MGHDK and CDR2 SYGVNS. The ends were cut back, 7 bases at V and 2 bases at J, with 18 bases in the middle. CDR3 in amino acids: CASIKGRPETYNSPLHF. The CDR3, as DNA: TGTGCCAGCATCAAAGGGAGGCCGGAGACCTATAATTCACCCCTCCACTTT.

The chain employs TRBV9 and TRBJ1-5; unclear D gene. Trimming left V 0 bases short and J 6 bases short, with 13 bases between. Per the germline V gene, CDR1 is SGDLS and CDR2 is YYNGEE. The CDR3 has 15 amino acids. The CDR3 DNA reads TGTGCCAGCAGCGTAGGTAGTGCCCTCTCTCAGCCCCAGCATTTT. Protein: CASSVGSALSQPQHF.

The gene calls are TRBV5-6 and TRBJ1-2, with D possibly matching TRBD1 (6 bases). CDR3 length equals 14 residues. Between the trimmed V and J ends, which lost 4 bases and 0 bases, there was a span of 10 bases. CDR1 is SGHDT and CDR2 is YYEEEE in the germline V gene. The CDR3 spells CASSPGAANYGYTF. The CDR3 bases are TGTGCCAGCAGCCCAGGGGCAGCTAACTATGGCTACACCTTC.

The chain employs TRBV21-1 and TRBJ2-4; the table's D call, TRBD2, has no DNA check behind it. TRBV21-1 is termed a pseudogene. This CDR3 comprises 14 residues. The CDR3 loop reads CASTGGIAKNIQYF. CDR3 nucleotides: TGTGCCAGCACCGGAGGAATAGCCAAAAACATTCAGTACTTC.

A remark on this clone: A single base separates this from a much larger clone, so it may be a read error. The chain employs TRBV5-1 and TRBJ2-1; 10 nucleotides match TRBD1. Trimming cost V 0 bases and J 10 bases; bases outside gene matches: 4. The CDR3 sequence is 14 residues long. CDR1 SGHRS and CDR2 YFSETQ come from the germline V gene. CDR3 residues: CASSLGQGAREQFF. CDR3 coding DNA: TGCGCCAGCAGCTTGGGACAGGGGGCGCGGGAGCAGTTCTTC.

V and J are TRBV7-2 and TRBJ2-7, with TRBD2 matching 12 bases. V dropped 3 bases and J dropped 0; count of bases not matched to a gene: 3. Per the germline V gene, CDR1 is SGHTA and CDR2 is FQGNSA. This CDR3 has 16 amino acids. CDR3 residues: CASSFSSGGASYEQYF. The CDR3 DNA reads as TGTGCCAGCAGCTTCTCTAGCGGGGGGGCCTCCTACGAGCAGTACTTC.

The J gene is TRBJ2-2, the V gene TRBV29-1, with TRBD1 matching over 11 bases. CDR1 and CDR2 (germline): SQVTM, ANQGSEA. The junction had 13 bases not matched to a gene; V was cut back by 8 bases and J by 2 bases. This CDR3 is built from 17 residues. CDR3 residues: CSPGTGGFLANTGELFF. In nucleotides, the CDR3 is TGCAGCCCTGGGACAGGGGGGTTCCTCGCAAACACCGGGGAGCTGTTTTTT.

The chain carries TRBV6-1 and TRBJ1-5; TRBD1 is a possible D gene (5 bases). The V gene's germline CDR1 is MNHNS and CDR2 SASEGT. This CDR3 has 15 amino acids. V lost 2 bases to trimming and J lost 1 base, with 9 bases between them. In DNA, the CDR3 is TGTGCCAGCAGTGAATCCGGGGGGAGCAATCAGCCCCAGCATTTT. Its protein product is CASSESGGSNQPQHF.

The chain combines TRBV11-2 with TRBJ2-7; 11 positions match TRBD2. The CDR3 is made up of 14 amino acids. Germline assignment: CDR1 SGHAT and CDR2 FQNNGV. J gave up 3 bases and V 2 bases, and 0 bases lay outside the gene matches. The CDR3 loop is CASSLTSGSYEQYF. CDR3 DNA sequence: TGTGCCAGCAGCTTAACTAGCGGGAGCTACGAGCAGTACTTC.

The V call is TRBV28, the J call TRBJ2-7, with D possibly matching TRBD1 (5 bases). CDR3 size: 12 residues. With 3 bases removed from V and 6 bases from J, the gap between germline ends came to 9 bases. Germline lookup yields CDR1 MDHEN and CDR2 SYDVKM. CDR3 coding DNA: TGTGCCAGCAGTTTTTTGGGGCTCGAGCAGTACTTC. It codes for CASSFLGLEQYF.

This clone showed up just once. The chain carries TRBV19 and TRBJ1-4, with TRBD1 identical over 7 bases. CDR3 length: 15 amino acids. With V trimmed by 4 bases and J by 7 bases, 9 bases remained unmatched. In germline, CDR1 is LNHDA, CDR2 SQIVND (reference sequence). The CDR3: CASSTQTGYSEKLFF. The CDR3 nucleotides read TGTGCCAGTAGTACCCAGACAGGGTATAGTGAAAAACTGTTTTTT. Supplemented by reference TRBV19 and TRBJ1-4, the full variable domain reads DGGITQSPKYLFRKEGQNVTLSCEQNLNHDAMYWYRQDPGQGLRLIYYSQIVNDFQKGDIAEGYSVSREKKESFPLTVTSAQKNPTAFYLCASSTQTGYSEKLFFGSGTQLSVL.

The V gene is TRBV5-1, the J gene TRBJ1-1, with 9 nucleotides matching TRBD1. With 4 bases clipped from V and 5 bases from J, the junction kept 6 bases outside the gene matches. Germline-derived CDR1 and CDR2 are SGHRS and YFSETQ. The CDR3 totals 14 residues. CDR3 region: CASSLPGQGTEAFF. CDR3 coding DNA: TGCGCCAGCAGCCTTCCGGGACAGGGAACTGAAGCTTTCTTT.

This clone was recorded once. The V gene is TRBV9, the J gene TRBJ1-4; 8 bases map to TRBD1. The CDR3 has 17 amino acids. The V and J ends lost 4 bases and 2 bases, in that order; junction bases with no gene match: 10. Germline V gene sequence: CDR1 SGDLS, CDR2 YYNGEE. The CDR3 region is CASSSYRGKLTNEKLFF. The CDR3 nucleotides read TGTGCCAGCAGCTCCTACAGGGGGAAGTTGACTAATGAAAAACTGTTTTTT.

The rearrangement links TRBV7-9 to TRBJ1-5; 11 nucleotides align to TRBD1. V trimming: 1 base; J trimming: 6 bases; junction bases outside the gene matches: 8. Germline assignment: CDR1 SEHNR and CDR2 FQNEAQ (reference sequence). The CDR3 sequence is 17 residues long. The CDR3 loop reads CASSLVLGQGEGQPQHF. CDR3 in DNA: TGTGCCAGCAGCTTAGTGTTGGGACAGGGGGAGGGTCAGCCCCAGCATTTT. The full variable domain, its missing parts supplied by reference TRBV7-9 and TRBJ1-5, is DTGVSQNPRHKITKRGQNVTFRCDPISEHNRLYWYRQTLGQGPEFLTYFQNEAQLEKSRLLSDRFSAERPKGSFSTLEIQRTEQGDSAMYLCASSLVLGQGEGQPQHFGDGTRLSIL.

The chain combines TRBV19 with TRBJ2-3, with 12 bases lining up with TRBD1. The V segment lost 6 bases and the J segment 6 bases; nucleotides outside the gene matches: 7. The length of the CDR3 is 15 residues. The V gene's germline CDR1 is LNHDA and CDR2 SQIVND (reference sequence). The chain's CDR3 is CASREGQGARDTQYF. CDR3 DNA: TGTGCCAGTAGGGAGGGACAGGGGGCTAGGGATACGCAGTATTTT.

The DNA for the CDR3 is TGTGCCAGCTCACCAATCTCCAGGGTTTCCTACAATGAGCAGTTCTTC. It codes for CASSPISRVSYNEQFF. V usage is TRBV18 and J usage is TRBJ2-1; D is possibly TRBD1 (5 bases). The CDR3 spans 16 residues. V dropped 2 bases and J dropped 1 base, with 12 bases sitting between them. The germline V gene has CDR1 KGHSH and CDR2 LQKENI.

In this sample, this clone turned up once. One junction end disagrees with the germline gene, perhaps due to a read error. The gene calls are TRBV5-6 and TRBJ2-1; 8 bases match TRBD2. The CDR3 has 18 amino acids. The V gene's germline CDR1 is SGHDT and CDR2 YYEEEE. CDR3 DNA sequence: TGTGCCAGCAGCTCCTACCTTACTCTAGCGGGCCCCCAATATGAGCGGTTCTTC. Translating it yields CASSSYLTLAGPQYERFF.

The chain employs TRBV10-3 and TRBJ2-2, with 11 bases aligning to TRBD2. With V trimmed by 6 bases and J by 0 bases, 12 bases remained unmatched. This CDR3 is 19 amino acids long. Germline CDR1 ENHRY, CDR2 SYGVKD. CDR3 coding DNA: TGTGCCATCAGCCAACTAGCGGGGGTCCCATTACCGAACACCGGGGAGCTGTTTTTT. Translation gives CAISQLAGVPLPNTGELFF.